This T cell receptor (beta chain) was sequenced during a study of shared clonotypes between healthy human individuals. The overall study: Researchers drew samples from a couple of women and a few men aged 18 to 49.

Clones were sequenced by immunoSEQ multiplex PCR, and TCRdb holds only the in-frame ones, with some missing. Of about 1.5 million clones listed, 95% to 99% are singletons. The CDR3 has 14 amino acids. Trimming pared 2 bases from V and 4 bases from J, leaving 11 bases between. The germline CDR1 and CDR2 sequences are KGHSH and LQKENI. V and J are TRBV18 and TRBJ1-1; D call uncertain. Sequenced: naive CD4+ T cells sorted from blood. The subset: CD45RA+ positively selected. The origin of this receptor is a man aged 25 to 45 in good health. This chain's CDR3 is CASSPRVSVTEAFF. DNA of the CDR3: TGTGCCAGCTCACCAAGGGTTTCTGTCACTGAAGCTTTCTTT.